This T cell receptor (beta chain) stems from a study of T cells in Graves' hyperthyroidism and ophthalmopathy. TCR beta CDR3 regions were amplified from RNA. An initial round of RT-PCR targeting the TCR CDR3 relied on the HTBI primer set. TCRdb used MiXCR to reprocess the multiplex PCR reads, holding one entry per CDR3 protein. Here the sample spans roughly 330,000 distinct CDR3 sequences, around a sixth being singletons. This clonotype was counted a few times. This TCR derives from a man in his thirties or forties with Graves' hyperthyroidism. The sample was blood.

The CDR3 DNA follows: TGTGCCAGCAGCCATGTCGTGAGAAGCACAGATACGCAGTATTTT. Its translation is CASSHVVRSTDTQYF. The chain has TRBV4-2 and TRBJ2-3; D is ambiguous. Germline CDR1 and CDR2: LGHNA and YNFKEQ. The CDR3 is 15 amino acids. V was trimmed by 3 bases and J by 0 bases, leaving 10 bases between them.